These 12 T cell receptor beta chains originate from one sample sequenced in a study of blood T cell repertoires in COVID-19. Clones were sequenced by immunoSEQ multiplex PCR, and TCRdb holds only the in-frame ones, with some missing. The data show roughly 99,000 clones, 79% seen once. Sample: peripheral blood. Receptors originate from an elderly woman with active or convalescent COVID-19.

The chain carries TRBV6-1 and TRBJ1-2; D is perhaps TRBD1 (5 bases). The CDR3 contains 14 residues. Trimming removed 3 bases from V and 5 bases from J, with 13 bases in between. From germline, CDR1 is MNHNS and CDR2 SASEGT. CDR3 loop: CASSDAGGLYGYTF. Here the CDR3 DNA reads TGTGCCAGCAGTGACGCGGGGGGGTTATATGGCTACACCTTC.

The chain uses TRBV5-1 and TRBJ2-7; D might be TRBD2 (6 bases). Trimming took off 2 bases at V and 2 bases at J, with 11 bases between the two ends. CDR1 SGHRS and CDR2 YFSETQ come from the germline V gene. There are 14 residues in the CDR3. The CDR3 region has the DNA TGCGCCAGCAGCTTAGGAGGGGTTGCCTACGAGCAGTACTTC. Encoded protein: CASSLGGVAYEQYF.

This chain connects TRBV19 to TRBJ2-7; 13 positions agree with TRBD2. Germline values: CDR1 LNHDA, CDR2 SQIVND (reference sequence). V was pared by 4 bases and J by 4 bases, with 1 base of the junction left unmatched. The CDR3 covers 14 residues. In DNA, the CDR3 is TGTGCCAGTAGTAGGGGACTAGCGGGGTACGAGCAGTACTTC. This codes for CASSRGLAGYEQYF.

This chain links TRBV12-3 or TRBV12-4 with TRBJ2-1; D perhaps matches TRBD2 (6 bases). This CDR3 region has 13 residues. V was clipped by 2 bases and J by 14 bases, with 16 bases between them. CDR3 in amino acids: CASSLSPDYWEFF. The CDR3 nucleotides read TGTGCCAGCAGTTTATCTCCGGACTATTGGGAGTTCTTC.

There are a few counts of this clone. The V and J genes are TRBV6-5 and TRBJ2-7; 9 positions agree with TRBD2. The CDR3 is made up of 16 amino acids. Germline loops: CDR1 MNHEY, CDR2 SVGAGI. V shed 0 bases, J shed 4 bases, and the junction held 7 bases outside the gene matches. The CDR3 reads CASSYSGSGSQYEQYF. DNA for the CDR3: TGTGCCAGCAGTTACTCGGGTAGCGGGAGTCAGTACGAGCAGTACTTC.

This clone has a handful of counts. The CDR3 DNA reads TGCGCCAGCAGCTCAGGCGCGGGGGCTGGCCCCCAGCATTTT. This codes for CASSSGAGAGPQHF. The V and J genes are TRBV5-1 and TRBJ1-5, with D perhaps matching TRBD1 (6 bases). Trimming pared 3 bases from V and 10 bases from J, leaving 17 bases between. From germline, CDR1 is SGHRS and CDR2 YFSETQ. The CDR3 length is 14 residues.

The DNA of the CDR3 is TGTGCCAGCAGCTTTTTGGGACTAGCGGGAGGCGGGGAGCTGTTTTTT. As protein: CASSFLGLAGGGELFF. J is TRBJ2-2 and V is TRBV7-2, with 15 bases matching TRBD2. The length of the CDR3 is 16 residues. Unmatched junction bases numbered 3, after V lost 3 bases and J lost 7 bases. CDR1 is SGHTA, CDR2 FQGNSA, per germline.

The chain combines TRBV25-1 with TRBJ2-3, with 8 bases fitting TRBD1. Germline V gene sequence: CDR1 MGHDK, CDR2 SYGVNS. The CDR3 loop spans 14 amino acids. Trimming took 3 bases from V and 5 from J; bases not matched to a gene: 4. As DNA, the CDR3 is TGTGCCAGCAGTGAGGTACAGGGGGGAGATACGCAGTATTTT. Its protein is CASSEVQGGDTQYF.

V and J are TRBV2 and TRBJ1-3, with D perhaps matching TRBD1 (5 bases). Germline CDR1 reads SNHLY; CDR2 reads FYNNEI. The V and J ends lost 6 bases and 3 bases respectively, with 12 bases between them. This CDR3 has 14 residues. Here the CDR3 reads CASRITGGGNTIYF. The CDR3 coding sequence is TGTGCCAGCAGGATCACGGGGGGTGGAAACACCATATATTTT. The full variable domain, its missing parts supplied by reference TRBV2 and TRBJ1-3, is EPEVTQTPSHQVTQMGQEVILRCVPISNHLYFYWYRQILGQKVEFLVSFYNNEISEKSEIFDDQFSVERPDGSNFTLKIRSTKLEDSAMYFCASRITGGGNTIYFGEGSWLTVV.

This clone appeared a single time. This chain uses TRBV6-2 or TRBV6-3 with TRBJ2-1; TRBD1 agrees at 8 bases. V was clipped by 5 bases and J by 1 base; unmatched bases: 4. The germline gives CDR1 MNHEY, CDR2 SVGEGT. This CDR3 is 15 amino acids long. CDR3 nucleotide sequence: TGTGCCAGCAGTACCCGACAGGGGTCCTACAATGAGCAGTTCTTC. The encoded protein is CASSTRQGSYNEQFF.

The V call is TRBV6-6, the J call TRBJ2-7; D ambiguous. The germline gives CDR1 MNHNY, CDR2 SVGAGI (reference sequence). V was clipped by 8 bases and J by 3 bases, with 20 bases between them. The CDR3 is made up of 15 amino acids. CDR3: CASHSITSTGYEQYF. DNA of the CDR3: TGTGCCAGCCACTCGATCACTTCTACGGGCTACGAGCAGTACTTC.

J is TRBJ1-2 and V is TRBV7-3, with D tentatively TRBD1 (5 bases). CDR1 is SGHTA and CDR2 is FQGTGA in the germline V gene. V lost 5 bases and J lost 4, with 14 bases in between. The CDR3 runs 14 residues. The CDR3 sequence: CASSVQASAYGYTF. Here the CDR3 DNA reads TGTGCCAGCAGCGTACAGGCTTCTGCCTATGGCTACACCTTC.